This T cell receptor (beta chain) derives from a study of beta chain features in type 1 diabetes. Findings and limits, study-wide: Type 1 diabetes patients had VDJ junctions that carried fewer insertions and more deletions. Any role of HLA type in TCRB rearrangement remained unresolved here.

On this clone: What it recognizes is unknown. The DNA is omitted, as the CDR3 cannot be located on it reliably, and the CDR3 follows TCRdb's listing.

Reverse transcription of all isolated RNA meant that expressed TCRB transcripts were sequenced. Sequenced naive, central memory and regulatory T cell samples produced an average of roughly 3.6 million reads. Using immunoSEQ multiplex PCR, the repertoire was profiled, and TCRdb retains in-frame clones only, with some absent. The profile shows roughly 500,000 clones, around 28% of them singletons. The CDR3 spans 17 residues, counting both ends. The V gene's germline CDR1 is SGHTA and CDR2 FQGNSA. The single heparinised draw taken from each donor contained roughly 100 mL of blood on average. Sequencing was done on a sample of naive CD4+ T cells from blood. The gene calls are TRBV7-2 and TRBJ2-3; the D call TRBD2 from the table was never checked on the DNA. This TCR came from a man younger than 35 in good health. CDR3 residues: CASSLEPLQREGDTQYF.